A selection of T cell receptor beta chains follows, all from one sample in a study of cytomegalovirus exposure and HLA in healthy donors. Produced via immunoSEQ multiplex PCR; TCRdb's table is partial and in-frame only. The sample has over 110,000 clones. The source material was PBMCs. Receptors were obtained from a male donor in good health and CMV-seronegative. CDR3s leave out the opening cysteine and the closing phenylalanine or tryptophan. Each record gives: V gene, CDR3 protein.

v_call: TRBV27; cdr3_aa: ANGTGTD
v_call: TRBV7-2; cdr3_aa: ASSFRTAGQPQH
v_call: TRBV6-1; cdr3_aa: ASSENPGQVVAQY
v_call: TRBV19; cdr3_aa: ASSIDTGSAEAF
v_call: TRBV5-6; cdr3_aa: ASSLVDRSHYEQY
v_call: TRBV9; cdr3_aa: ASSVSFRGVETQY
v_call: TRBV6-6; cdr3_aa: ASSFIGRTSYEQY
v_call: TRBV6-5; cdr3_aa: ASSYSGGLNTEAF
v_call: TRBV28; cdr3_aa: ASSSPIGAGELF
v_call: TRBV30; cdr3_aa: AWGGQGAQPQH
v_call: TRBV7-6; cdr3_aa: ASSLGRDRAYEQY
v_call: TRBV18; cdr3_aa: ASSPGSGISTDTQY
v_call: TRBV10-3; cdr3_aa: AIMGHKNTEAF
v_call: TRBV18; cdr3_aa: ASSRFGRENAYEQY
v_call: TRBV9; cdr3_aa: ASSVAGVFYETQY
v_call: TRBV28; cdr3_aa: ASSLAGANYGYT
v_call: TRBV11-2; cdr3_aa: ASSPQGPSPPGELF
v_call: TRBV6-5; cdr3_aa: ASSPRRYTEAF
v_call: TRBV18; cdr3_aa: ASSSLSSGSLYEQY
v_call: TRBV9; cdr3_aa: ASSHTTSGSGDTQY